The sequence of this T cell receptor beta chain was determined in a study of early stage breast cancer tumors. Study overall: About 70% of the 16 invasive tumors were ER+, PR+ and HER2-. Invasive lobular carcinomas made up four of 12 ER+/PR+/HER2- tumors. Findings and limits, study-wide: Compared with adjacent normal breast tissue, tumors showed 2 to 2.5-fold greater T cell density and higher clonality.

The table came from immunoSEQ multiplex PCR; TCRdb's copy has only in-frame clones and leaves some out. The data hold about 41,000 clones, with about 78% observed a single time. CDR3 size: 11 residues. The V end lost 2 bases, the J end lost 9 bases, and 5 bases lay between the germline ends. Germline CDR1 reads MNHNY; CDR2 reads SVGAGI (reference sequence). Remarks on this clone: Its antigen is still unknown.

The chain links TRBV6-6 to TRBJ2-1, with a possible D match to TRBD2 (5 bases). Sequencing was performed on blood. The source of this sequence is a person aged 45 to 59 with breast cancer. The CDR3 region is CASSYRGEQFF. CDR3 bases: TGTGCCAGCAGTTACCGGGGTGAGCAGTTCTTC.